Listed here are 25 T cell receptor beta chains from one sample, sequenced in a study of shared clonotypes between healthy human individuals. Produced via immunoSEQ multiplex PCR; TCRdb's table is partial and in-frame only. Counted here are more than 2 million clones, less than 95% occurring once; the ten biggest clones make up more than 0.95%. CD8 cells regarded as naive lacked CD45RO, were positively chosen for CCR7, and omitted terminally differentiated effector memory CD45RA+ cells. Sequencing was done on a sample of naive CD8+ T cells sorted from blood. The source of these receptors is a man between 18 and 35 years old in good health.

The CDR3: CASSTKQGALLGYTF. CDR3 nucleotides: TGCGCCAGCAGCACCAAACAGGGGGCCCTCCTTGGCTACACCTTC. This sequence joins TRBV5-1 and TRBJ1-2, with 9 bases matching TRBD1. Looked up from germline, CDR1 is SGHRS and CDR2 is YFSETQ. The CDR3 sequence is 15 residues long. The V gene end was trimmed by 4 bases and the J gene end by 7 bases; junction bases not matched to a gene: 11.

V is TRBV4-1 and J is TRBJ2-2; 10 bases agree with TRBD1. J gave up 5 bases and V 4 bases, and 4 bases lay outside the gene matches. The CDR3 is 15 amino acids. Germline lookup yields CDR1 MGHRA and CDR2 YSYEKL. The CDR3 DNA follows: TGCGCCAGCAGCCCCGGACAGGGGGTTACCGGGGAGCTGTTTTTT. Its protein is CASSPGQGVTGELFF.

This chain uses TRBV6-6 with TRBJ1-1; a possible D gene is TRBD1 (6 bases). Between the trimmed V and J ends, which lost 6 bases and 4 bases, there was a span of 12 bases. The CDR3 length is 13 residues. Germline lookup yields CDR1 MNHNY and CDR2 SVGAGI (reference sequence). This chain's CDR3 is CASSLGGITEAFF. Here the CDR3 DNA reads TGTGCCAGCAGCTTAGGGGGAATCACTGAAGCTTTCTTT.

This chain uses TRBV27 with TRBJ2-7; possible D gene TRBD1, 5 bases. Deletions cut 8 bases from V and 0 bases from J, with 14 bases between. CDR3 size: 14 residues. Germline CDR1 reads MNHEY; CDR2 reads SMNVEV (reference sequence). Here the CDR3 reads CASGPTTASYEQYF. The DNA for the CDR3 is TGTGCCAGCGGACCTACGACAGCCTCCTACGAGCAGTACTTC.

This chain uses TRBV29-1 with TRBJ2-7; the D is unclear. This CDR3 is 13 amino acids long. The germline V gene encodes CDR1 SQVTM and CDR2 ANQGSEA. Trimming pared 7 bases from V and 0 bases from J, leaving 13 bases between. The CDR3 is CSAYSGSSYEQYF. The CDR3 DNA reads as TGCAGCGCTTACTCCGGGTCCTCCTACGAGCAGTACTTC.

The chain recombines TRBV7-9 with TRBJ2-5; 7 bases are a match to TRBD2. Germline V CDR1 and CDR2: SEHNR, FQNEAQ (reference sequence). J gave up 5 bases and V 5 bases, and 8 bases lay outside the gene matches. This CDR3 is 14 amino acids long. Written as DNA, the CDR3 is TGTGCCAGCAGCCCTGGACTAGTTTGGGAGACCCAGTACTTC. This codes for CASSPGLVWETQYF.

Worth noting for this clone: In the same sample, other DNA sequences code for this CDR3. The genes are TRBV9 and TRBJ1-1; D is unresolved. The V gene lost 0 bases and the J gene lost 7 bases, with 7 bases spanning the gap. Per germline, CDR1 SGDLS and CDR2 YYNGEE. CDR3 length: 12 residues. In DNA form, the CDR3 reads TGTGCCAGCAGCGTAGGCGGCAGTGAAGCTTTCTTT. The encoded protein is CASSVGGSEAFF.

The chain employs TRBV11-2 and TRBJ2-7, with TRBD2 matching 9 bases. The V and J ends lost 1 base and 2 bases, in that order; junction bases with no gene match: 6. The CDR3 runs 16 residues. From germline, CDR1 is SGHAT and CDR2 FQNNGV. CDR3 loop: CASSLVDAGGPYEQYF. DNA for the CDR3: TGTGCCAGCAGCTTAGTCGATGCGGGAGGGCCCTACGAGCAGTACTTC.

V usage is TRBV19 and J usage is TRBJ1-2, with D unclear. Germline V gene sequence: CDR1 LNHDA, CDR2 SQIVND (reference sequence). CDR3 length: 14 amino acids. V lost 4 bases and J 4 bases, leaving 13 bases between the germline ends. CDR3: CASSTRDSFYGYTF. DNA for the CDR3: TGTGCCAGTAGTACCCGGGATTCTTTCTATGGCTACACCTTC.

This clone has only one observation. This chain connects TRBV27 to TRBJ2-2; D uncertain. CDR1 MNHEY and CDR2 SMNVEV come from the germline V gene (reference sequence). The CDR3 sequence is 15 residues long. The V gene lost 3 bases and the J gene lost 1 base, with 9 bases spanning the gap. The CDR3 loop reads CASSLSAMNTGELFF. The CDR3 DNA follows: TGTGCCAGCAGTTTGTCGGCTATGAACACCGGGGAGCTGTTTTTT.

The V gene is TRBV19, the J gene TRBJ1-4; D is unresolved. The V gene lost 4 bases and the J gene lost 7 bases, with 13 bases spanning the gap. This CDR3 comprises 14 residues. Germline CDR1 is LNHDA and CDR2 is SQIVND (reference sequence). The CDR3 nucleotides are TGTGCCAGTAGTACCCAAGGGAGCGTTGAAAAACTGTTTTTT. Protein: CASSTQGSVEKLFF.

The rearrangement links TRBV7-9 to TRBJ2-7, with 9 bases lining up with TRBD1. From germline, CDR1 is SEHNR and CDR2 FQNEAQ (reference sequence). The CDR3 contains 15 residues. The V gene end was trimmed by 3 bases and the J gene end by 2 bases; junction bases not matched to a gene: 5. The CDR3 reads CASSLRTGATYEQYF. CDR3 DNA sequence: TGTGCCAGCAGCTTGCGGACAGGGGCGACCTACGAGCAGTACTTC.

The genes are TRBV7-9 and TRBJ1-1; weak D call: TRBD1 (6 bases). V was shortened by 1 base and J by 0 bases, with 18 bases between the two germline ends. This CDR3 region has 18 residues. The germline CDR1 and CDR2 sequences are SEHNR and FQNEAQ (reference sequence). CDR3 region: CASSLGLGGMEVNTEAFF. As DNA, the CDR3 is TGTGCCAGCAGCTTAGGTTTAGGGGGAATGGAAGTGAACACTGAAGCTTTCTTT. Based on the CDR3 plus reference TRBV7-9 and TRBJ1-1, the full variable domain is DTGVSQNPRHKITKRGQNVTFRCDPISEHNRLYWYRQTLGQGPEFLTYFQNEAQLEKSRLLSDRFSAERPKGSFSTLEIQRTEQGDSAMYLCASSLGLGGMEVNTEAFFGQGTRLTVV.

The chain employs TRBV5-4 and TRBJ1-1; D is unresolved. CDR1 SGHNT and CDR2 YYREEE come from the germline V gene (reference sequence). The CDR3 extends over 12 amino acids. V was pared by 3 bases and J by 4 bases, with 7 bases between. CDR3 in DNA: TGTGCCAGCAGCTCTATAGGCACTGAAGCTTTCTTT. Translated: CASSSIGTEAFF.

The V call is TRBV9, the J call TRBJ2-1; either TRBD1 or TRBD2 may fit D (6 bases each). This CDR3 has 15 residues. From germline, CDR1 is SGDLS and CDR2 YYNGEE. The V end was cut by 0 bases, the J end by 9 bases, with 16 bases between. CDR3 DNA: TGTGCCAGCAGCGTAGGTGGGGGGCATACAGGTGAGCAGTTCTTC. It codes for CASSVGGGHTGEQFF. Full variable domain (rest looked up from reference TRBV9 and TRBJ2-1): DSGVTQTPKHLITATGQRVTLRCSPRSGDLSVYWYQQSLDQGLQFLIQYYNGEERAKGNILERFSAQQFPDLHSELNLSSLELGDSALYFCASSVGGGHTGEQFFGPGTRLTVL.

In the case of this clone: The same CDR3 also results from other DNA sequences found in this sample. The rearrangement uses TRBV6-6 and TRBJ2-7, with no clear D. The CDR3 length is 12 residues. The germline V gene encodes CDR1 MNHNY and CDR2 SVGAGI (reference sequence). V was pared by 2 bases and J by 6 bases, with 8 bases between. The CDR3 DNA reads TGTGCCAGCAGTTACGGCGGTTCCGAGCAGTACTTC. Residues: CASSYGGSEQYF.

The chain combines TRBV2 with TRBJ2-2, with a weak D call TRBD1 (5 bases). The germline V gene has CDR1 SNHLY and CDR2 FYNNEI. The CDR3 is 12 residues long. Deletions cut 9 bases from V and 11 bases from J, with 16 bases between. The CDR3 loop is CASLDSPKELFF. The CDR3 bases are TGTGCCAGTCTAGACAGCCCTAAAGAGCTGTTTTTT.

J is TRBJ2-7 and V is TRBV9, with TRBD2 matching 7 bases. The V segment lost 0 bases and the J segment 0 bases; nucleotides outside the gene matches: 15. The CDR3 loop spans 19 amino acids. Germline CDR1 reads SGDLS; CDR2 reads YYNGEE. CDR3 nucleotides: TGTGCCAGCAGCGTAGGGGGAGGGAGAATGGAGGGTAGCTCCTACGAGCAGTACTTC. Translated: CASSVGGGRMEGSSYEQYF.

Note on this clone: In the same sample, other DNA sequences code for this CDR3. The chain couples TRBV7-6 to TRBJ2-2, with D perhaps matching TRBD1 (5 bases). Germline V gene lookup returns CDR1 SGHVS and CDR2 FNYEAQ. The CDR3 loop spans 14 amino acids. The germline V and J ends were trimmed by 3 bases and 2 bases, with 7 bases remaining between them. CDR3 sequence reads: CASSFRENTGELFF. CDR3 coding DNA: TGTGCCAGCAGCTTCAGGGAAAACACCGGGGAGCTGTTTTTT.

The rearrangement uses TRBV6-5 and TRBJ2-1, with 7 bases fitting TRBD1. Germline CDR1 and CDR2: MNHEY and SVGAGI. This CDR3 has 13 amino acids. J was trimmed by 15 bases and V by 3 bases; bases with no gene match: 11. The CDR3 DNA reads as TGTGCCAGCAGTTATCATGAGACAGGGCGCCCGTTCTTC. Protein: CASSYHETGRPFF.

The gene calls are TRBV5-1 and TRBJ1-6; tentatively, D is TRBD1 (5 bases). Trimming took off 0 bases at V and 8 bases at J, with 9 bases between the two ends. The CDR3 has 14 amino acids. Looked up from germline, CDR1 is SGHRS and CDR2 is YFSETQ. The CDR3 bases are TGCGCCAGCAGCTTGGTCGGGGGGGATTCACCCCTCCACTTT. It translates to CASSLVGGDSPLHF.

This rearrangement joins TRBV9 to TRBJ2-7, with TRBD2 matching 9 bases. V shed 3 bases and J 0 bases; nucleotides not matched to a gene: 4. Germline CDR1 reads SGDLS; CDR2 reads YYNGEE. The CDR3 has 15 amino acids. The CDR3 DNA follows: TGTGCCAGCAGCGCGGGACTAGCCCACTCCTACGAGCAGTACTTC. As protein: CASSAGLAHSYEQYF.

The chain is built from TRBV7-8 and TRBJ2-3; 7 nucleotides match TRBD2. This CDR3 has 16 residues. The J segment lost 0 bases and the V segment lost 1 base, leaving 4 bases of the junction unmatched. Germline V gives CDR1 SGHVS, CDR2 FQNEAQ. The CDR3 DNA sequence: TGTGCCAGCAGCTTAGTCCTAGCGGTTAGCACAGATACGCAGTATTTT. Translated, it gives CASSLVLAVSTDTQYF.

This chain connects TRBV11-2 to TRBJ2-7; D is uncertain. CDR3 length equals 11 residues. Per germline, CDR1 SGHAT and CDR2 FQNNGV. V was cut by 4 bases and J by 3 bases, with 4 bases left in between. CDR3 sequence reads: CASSSVYEQYF. As DNA, the CDR3 is TGTGCCAGCAGCTCCGTCTACGAGCAGTACTTC.

The chain carries TRBV4-1 and TRBJ2-1; perhaps TRBD2 as D (6 bases). Germline V gene sequence: CDR1 MGHRA, CDR2 YSYEKL. V gave up 1 base and J gave up 1 base, with 11 bases separating them. The CDR3 consists of 16 residues. CDR3 sequence reads: CASSQAGGFSYNEQFF. The CDR3 DNA sequence: TGCGCCAGCAGCCAAGCTGGGGGGTTTTCCTACAATGAGCAGTTCTTC.